This TCR beta chain is from a study of identifying expanded T cells in peripheral blood. The CDR3 loop spans 16 amino acids. Germline V gene sequence: CDR1 LGHNA, CDR2 YSLEER. The trim removed 0 bases at V and 2 bases at J, leaving 7 bases unmatched. Note on this clone: At the DNA level, this CDR3 is encoded by other sequences in the same sample as well.

Collection occurred without any documented infections or immune events in donors. The protocol was immunoSEQ multiplex PCR, while the TCRdb copy is restricted to in-frame clones and leaves out a portion. The sample contains approximately 100,000 clones, approximately 90% of which appear only once. The sequenced material came from blood. The chain carries TRBV4-3 and TRBJ2-7; 7 bases match TRBD2. This TCR was sampled from a person aged 18 to 70 in good health. The chain's CDR3 is CASSQEWGGGTYEQYF. CDR3 sequence (DNA): TGCGCCAGCAGCCAAGAATGGGGGGGAGGGACCTACGAGCAGTACTTC.